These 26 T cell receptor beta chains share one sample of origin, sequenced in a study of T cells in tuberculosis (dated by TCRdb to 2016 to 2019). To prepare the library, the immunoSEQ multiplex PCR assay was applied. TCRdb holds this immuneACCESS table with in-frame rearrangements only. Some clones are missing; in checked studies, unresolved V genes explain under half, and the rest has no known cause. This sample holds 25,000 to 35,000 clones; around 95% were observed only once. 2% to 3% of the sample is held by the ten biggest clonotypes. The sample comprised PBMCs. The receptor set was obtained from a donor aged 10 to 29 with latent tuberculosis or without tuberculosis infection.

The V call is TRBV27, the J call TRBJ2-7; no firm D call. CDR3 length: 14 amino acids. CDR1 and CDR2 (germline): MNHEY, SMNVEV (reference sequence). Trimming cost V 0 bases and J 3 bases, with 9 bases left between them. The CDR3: CASSLSVSFYEQYF. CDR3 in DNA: TGTGCCAGCAGTTTATCTGTTTCTTTCTACGAGCAGTACTTC.

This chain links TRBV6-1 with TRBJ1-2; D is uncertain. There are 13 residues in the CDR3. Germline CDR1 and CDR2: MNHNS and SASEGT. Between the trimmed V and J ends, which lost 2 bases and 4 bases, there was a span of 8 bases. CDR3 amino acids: CASSERRAYGYTF. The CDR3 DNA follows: TGTGCCAGCAGTGAACGGAGGGCCTATGGCTACACCTTC.

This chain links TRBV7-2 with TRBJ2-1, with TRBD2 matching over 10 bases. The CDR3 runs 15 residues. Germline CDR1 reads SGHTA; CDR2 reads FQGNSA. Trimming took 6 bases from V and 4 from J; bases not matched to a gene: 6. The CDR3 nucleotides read TGTGCCAGCAGTTACACTAGCGGGGTTTACAATGAGCAGTTCTTC. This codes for CASSYTSGVYNEQFF.

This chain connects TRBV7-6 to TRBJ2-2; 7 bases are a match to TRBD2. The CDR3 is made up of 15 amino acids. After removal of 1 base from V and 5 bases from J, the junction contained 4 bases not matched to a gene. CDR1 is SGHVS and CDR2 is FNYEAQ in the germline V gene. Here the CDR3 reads CASSLEWEGTGELFF. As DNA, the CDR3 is TGTGCCAGCAGCTTAGAGTGGGAGGGAACCGGGGAGCTGTTTTTT.

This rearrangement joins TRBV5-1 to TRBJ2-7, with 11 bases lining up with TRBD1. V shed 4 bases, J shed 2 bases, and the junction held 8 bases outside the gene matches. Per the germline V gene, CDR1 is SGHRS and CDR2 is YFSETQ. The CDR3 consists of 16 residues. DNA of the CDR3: TGCGCCAGCAGCCAGAATCCGGGACAGGGGGCCTACGAGCAGTACTTC. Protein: CASSQNPGQGAYEQYF.

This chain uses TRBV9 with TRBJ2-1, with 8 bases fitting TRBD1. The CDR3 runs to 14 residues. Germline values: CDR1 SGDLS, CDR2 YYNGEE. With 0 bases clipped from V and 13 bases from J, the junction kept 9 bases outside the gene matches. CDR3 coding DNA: TGTGCCAGCAGCGTAGGACAGGGGAGTTCCTCACAGTTCTTC. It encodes CASSVGQGSSSQFF. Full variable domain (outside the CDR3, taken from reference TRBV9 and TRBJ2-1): DSGVTQTPKHLITATGQRVTLRCSPRSGDLSVYWYQQSLDQGLQFLIQYYNGEERAKGNILERFSAQQFPDLHSELNLSSLELGDSALYFCASSVGQGSSSQFFGPGTRLTVL.

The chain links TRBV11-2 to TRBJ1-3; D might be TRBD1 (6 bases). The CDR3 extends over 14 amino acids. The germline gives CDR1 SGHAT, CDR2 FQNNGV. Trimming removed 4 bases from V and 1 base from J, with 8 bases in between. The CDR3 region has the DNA TGTGCCAGCAGCTCAGGACAGTCTGGAAACACCATATATTTT. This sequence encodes CASSSGQSGNTIYF.

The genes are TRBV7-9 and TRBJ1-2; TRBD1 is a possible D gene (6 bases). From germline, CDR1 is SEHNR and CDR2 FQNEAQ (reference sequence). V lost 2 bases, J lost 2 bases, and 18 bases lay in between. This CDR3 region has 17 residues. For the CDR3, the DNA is TGTGCCAGCAGCTTAAATCTGGACAGTCTAGGAAACTATGGCTACACCTTC. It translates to CASSLNLDSLGNYGYTF.

CDR3: CASDQPGQGLGGAFF. The DNA of the CDR3 is TGTGCCAGCGACCAACCGGGACAAGGACTCGGAGGAGCTTTCTTT. This sequence joins TRBV2 and TRBJ1-1; possible D gene TRBD1, 6 bases. CDR1 SNHLY and CDR2 FYNNEI come from the germline V gene. The ends were cut back, 8 bases at V and 10 bases at J, with 26 bases in the middle. CDR3 length: 15 residues.

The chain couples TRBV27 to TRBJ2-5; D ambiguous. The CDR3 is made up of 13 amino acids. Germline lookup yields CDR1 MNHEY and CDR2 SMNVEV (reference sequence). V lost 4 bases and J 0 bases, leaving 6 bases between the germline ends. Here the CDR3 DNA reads TGTGCCAGCAGTTATATAGACCAAGAGACCCAGTACTTC. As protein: CASSYIDQETQYF.

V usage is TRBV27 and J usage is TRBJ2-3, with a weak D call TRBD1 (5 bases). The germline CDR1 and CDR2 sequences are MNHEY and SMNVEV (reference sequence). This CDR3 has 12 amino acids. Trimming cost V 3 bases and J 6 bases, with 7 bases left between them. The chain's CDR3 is CASSFNRDTQYF. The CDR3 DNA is TGTGCCAGCAGTTTTAACAGGGATACGCAGTATTTT.

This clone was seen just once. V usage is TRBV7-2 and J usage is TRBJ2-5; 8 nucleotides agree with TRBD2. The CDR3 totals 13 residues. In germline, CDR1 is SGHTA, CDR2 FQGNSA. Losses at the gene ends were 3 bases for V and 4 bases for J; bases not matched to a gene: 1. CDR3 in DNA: TGTGCCAGCAGCTTTGCGGGAGGAGAGACCCAGTACTTC. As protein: CASSFAGGETQYF.

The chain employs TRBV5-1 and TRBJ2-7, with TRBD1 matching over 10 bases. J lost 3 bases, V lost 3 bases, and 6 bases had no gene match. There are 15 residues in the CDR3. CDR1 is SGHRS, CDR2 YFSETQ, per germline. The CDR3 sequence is CASSSRDRGSYEQYF. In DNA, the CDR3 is TGCGCCAGCAGCTCCCGGGACAGGGGCAGCTACGAGCAGTACTTC.

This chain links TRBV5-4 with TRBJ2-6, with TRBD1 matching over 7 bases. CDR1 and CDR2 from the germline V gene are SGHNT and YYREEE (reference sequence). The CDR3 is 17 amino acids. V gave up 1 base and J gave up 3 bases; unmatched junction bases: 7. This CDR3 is CASSLLPTGVGANVLTF. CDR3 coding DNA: TGTGCCAGCAGCTTGCTACCCACAGGGGTTGGGGCCAACGTCCTGACTTTC.

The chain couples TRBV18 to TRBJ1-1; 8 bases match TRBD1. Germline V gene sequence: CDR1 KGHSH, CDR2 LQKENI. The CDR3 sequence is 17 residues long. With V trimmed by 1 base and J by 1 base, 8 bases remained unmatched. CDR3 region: CASSPRKSQGANTEAFF. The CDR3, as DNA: TGTGCCAGCTCACCACGGAAGAGCCAGGGGGCGAACACTGAAGCTTTCTTT.

Here the CDR3 reads CASSLAGGPITYGYTF. CDR3 in DNA: TGTGCCAGCAGCTTGGCCGGGGGACCTATCACCTATGGCTACACCTTC. The V and J genes are TRBV5-4 and TRBJ1-2; D might be TRBD1 (5 bases). Germline assignment: CDR1 SGHNT and CDR2 YYREEE (reference sequence). V lost 0 bases and J lost 4, with 16 bases in between. The CDR3 contains 16 residues. Together with reference TRBV5-4 and TRBJ1-2, the CDR3 gives the full variable domain: ETGVTQSPTHLIKTRGQQVTLRCSSQSGHNTVSWYQQALGQGPQFIFQYYREEENGRGNFPPRFSGLQFPNYSSELNVNALELDDSALYLCASSLAGGPITYGYTFGSGTRLTVV.

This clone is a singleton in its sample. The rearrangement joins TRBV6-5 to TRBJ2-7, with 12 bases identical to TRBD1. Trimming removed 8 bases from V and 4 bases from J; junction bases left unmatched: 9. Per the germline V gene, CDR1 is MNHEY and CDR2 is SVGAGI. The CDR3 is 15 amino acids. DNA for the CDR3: TGTGCCAGCGGCCCGGGACAGGGGGCTATGTACGAGCAGTACTTC. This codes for CASGPGQGAMYEQYF.

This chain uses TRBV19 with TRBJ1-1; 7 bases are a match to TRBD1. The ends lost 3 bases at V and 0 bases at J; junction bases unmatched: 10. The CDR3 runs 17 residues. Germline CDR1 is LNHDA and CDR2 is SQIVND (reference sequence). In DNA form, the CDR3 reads TGTGCCAGTAGTATTTTAGGCAGGGGGATAATGAACACTGAAGCTTTCTTT. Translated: CASSILGRGIMNTEAFF.

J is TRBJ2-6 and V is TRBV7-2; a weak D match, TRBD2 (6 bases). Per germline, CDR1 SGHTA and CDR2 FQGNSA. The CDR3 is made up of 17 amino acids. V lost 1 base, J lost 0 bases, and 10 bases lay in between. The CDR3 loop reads CASSLVAGSSGANVLTF. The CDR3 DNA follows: TGTGCCAGCAGCTTAGTGGCGGGAAGCTCTGGGGCCAACGTCCTGACTTTC.

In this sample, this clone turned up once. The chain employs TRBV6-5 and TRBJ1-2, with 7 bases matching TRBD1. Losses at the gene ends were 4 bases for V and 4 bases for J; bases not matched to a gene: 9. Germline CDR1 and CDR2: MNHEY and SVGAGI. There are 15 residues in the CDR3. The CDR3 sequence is CASSSAGTDTYGYTF. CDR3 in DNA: TGTGCCAGCAGTTCGGCCGGGACAGACACCTATGGCTACACCTTC.

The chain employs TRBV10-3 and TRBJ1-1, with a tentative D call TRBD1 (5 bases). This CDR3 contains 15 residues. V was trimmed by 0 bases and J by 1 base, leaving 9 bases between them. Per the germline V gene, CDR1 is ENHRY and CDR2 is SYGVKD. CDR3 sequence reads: CAISESGEGNTEAFF. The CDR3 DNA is TGTGCCATCAGTGAGTCGGGGGAGGGGAACACTGAAGCTTTCTTT.

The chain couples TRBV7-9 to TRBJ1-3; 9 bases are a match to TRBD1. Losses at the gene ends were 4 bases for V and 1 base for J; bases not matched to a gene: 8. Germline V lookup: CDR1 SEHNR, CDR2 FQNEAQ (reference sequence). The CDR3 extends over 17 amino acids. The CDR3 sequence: CASSSYDRGNSGNTIYF. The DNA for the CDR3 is TGTGCCAGCAGCTCCTACGACAGGGGGAATTCTGGAAACACCATATATTTT.

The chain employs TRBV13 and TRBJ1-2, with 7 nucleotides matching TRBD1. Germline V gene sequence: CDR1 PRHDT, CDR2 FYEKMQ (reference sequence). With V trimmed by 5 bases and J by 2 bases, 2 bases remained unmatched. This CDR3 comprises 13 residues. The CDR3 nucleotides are TGTGCCAGCAGCCAGGGACAGAACTATGGCTACACCTTC. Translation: CASSQGQNYGYTF.

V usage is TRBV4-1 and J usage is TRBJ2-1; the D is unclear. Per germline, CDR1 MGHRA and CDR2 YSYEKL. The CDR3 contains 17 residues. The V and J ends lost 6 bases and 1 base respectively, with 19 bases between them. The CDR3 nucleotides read TGCGCCAGCAGACATTTAGCCCTCCTCGAATCCTACAATGAGCAGTTCTTC. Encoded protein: CASRHLALLESYNEQFF.

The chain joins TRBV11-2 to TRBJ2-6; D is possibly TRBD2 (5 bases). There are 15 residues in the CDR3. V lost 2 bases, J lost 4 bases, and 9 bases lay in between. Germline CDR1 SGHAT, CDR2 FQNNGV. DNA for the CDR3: TGTGCCAGCAGCTTACGGGGAACCGGGGCCAACGTCCTGACTTTC. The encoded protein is CASSLRGTGANVLTF.

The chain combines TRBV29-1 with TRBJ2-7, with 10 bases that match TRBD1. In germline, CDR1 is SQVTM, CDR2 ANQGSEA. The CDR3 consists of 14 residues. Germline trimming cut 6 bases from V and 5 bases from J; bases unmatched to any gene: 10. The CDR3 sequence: CSVAQDRGWNEQYF. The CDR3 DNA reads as TGCAGCGTGGCCCAGGACAGGGGGTGGAACGAGCAGTACTTC.